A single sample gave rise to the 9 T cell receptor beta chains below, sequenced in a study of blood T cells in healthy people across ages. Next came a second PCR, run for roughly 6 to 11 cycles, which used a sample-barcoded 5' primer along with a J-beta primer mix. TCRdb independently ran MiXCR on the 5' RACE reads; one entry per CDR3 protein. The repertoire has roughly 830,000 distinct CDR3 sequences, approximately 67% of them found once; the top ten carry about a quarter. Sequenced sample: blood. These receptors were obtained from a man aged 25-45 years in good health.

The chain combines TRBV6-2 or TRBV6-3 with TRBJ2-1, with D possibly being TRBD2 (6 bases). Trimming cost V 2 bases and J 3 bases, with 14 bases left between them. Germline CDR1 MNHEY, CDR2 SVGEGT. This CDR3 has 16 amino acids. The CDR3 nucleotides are TGTGCCAGCAGTTACACGGGAGTCGGGTTCTACAATGAGCAGTTCTTC. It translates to CASSYTGVGFYNEQFF.

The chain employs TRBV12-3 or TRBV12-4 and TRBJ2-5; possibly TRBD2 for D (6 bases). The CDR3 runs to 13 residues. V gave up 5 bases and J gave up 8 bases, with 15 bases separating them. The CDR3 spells CASSLGGAATQYF. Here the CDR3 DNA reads TGTGCCAGCAGTCTGGGCGGGGCCGCTACCCAGTACTTC.

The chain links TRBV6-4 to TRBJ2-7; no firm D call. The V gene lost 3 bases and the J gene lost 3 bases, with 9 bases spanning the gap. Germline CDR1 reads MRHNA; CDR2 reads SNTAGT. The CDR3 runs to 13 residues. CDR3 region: CASSDHSDYEQYF. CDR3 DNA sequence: TGTGCCAGCAGTGATCACTCAGACTACGAGCAGTACTTC.

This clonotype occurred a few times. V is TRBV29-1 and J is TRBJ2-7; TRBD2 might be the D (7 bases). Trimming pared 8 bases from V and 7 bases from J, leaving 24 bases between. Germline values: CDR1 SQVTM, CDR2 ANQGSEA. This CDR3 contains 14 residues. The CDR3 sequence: CSTAVGGRLGEQYF. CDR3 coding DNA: TGCAGCACCGCCGTCGGGGGGCGGTTAGGAGAGCAGTACTTC.

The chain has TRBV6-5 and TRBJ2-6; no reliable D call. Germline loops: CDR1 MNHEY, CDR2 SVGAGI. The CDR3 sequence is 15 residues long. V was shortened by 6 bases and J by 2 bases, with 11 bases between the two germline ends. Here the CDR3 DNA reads TGTGCCAGCAGCTATCAGATGGCTGGGGCCAACGTCCTGACTTTC. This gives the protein CASSYQMAGANVLTF.

CDR3 sequence reads: CASSLAGGAANEQFF. The CDR3 DNA sequence: TGTGCCAGCAGCTTAGCCGGGGGGGCCGCCAATGAGCAGTTCTTC. V is TRBV7-2 and J is TRBJ2-1, with 8 bases identical to TRBD2. Germline assignment: CDR1 SGHTA and CDR2 FQGNSA. The CDR3 runs 15 residues. Losses at the gene ends were 0 bases for V and 6 bases for J; bases not matched to a gene: 4.

This CDR3 is CASTQRGTGVGEQYF. DNA of the CDR3: TGTGCCAGCACCCAACGAGGGACAGGGGTAGGAGAGCAGTACTTC. The chain is built from TRBV6-6 and TRBJ2-5, with TRBD1 identical over 10 bases. Germline-derived CDR1 and CDR2 are MNHNY and SVGAGI (reference sequence). This CDR3 contains 15 residues. With V trimmed by 7 bases and J by 11 bases, 16 bases remained unmatched.

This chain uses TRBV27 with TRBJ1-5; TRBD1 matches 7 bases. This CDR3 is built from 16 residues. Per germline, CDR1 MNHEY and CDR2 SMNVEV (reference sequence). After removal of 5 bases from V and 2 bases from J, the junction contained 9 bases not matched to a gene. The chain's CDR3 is CASSAYRGGGNQPQHF. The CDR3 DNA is TGTGCCAGCAGTGCCTACAGGGGTGGTGGCAATCAGCCCCAGCATTTT.

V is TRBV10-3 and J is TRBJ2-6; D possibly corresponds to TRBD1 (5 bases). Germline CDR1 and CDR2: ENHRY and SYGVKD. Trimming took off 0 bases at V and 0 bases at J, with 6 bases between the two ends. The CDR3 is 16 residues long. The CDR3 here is CAISESRDSGANVLTF. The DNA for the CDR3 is TGTGCCATCAGTGAGTCCAGGGACTCTGGGGCCAACGTCCTGACTTTC.